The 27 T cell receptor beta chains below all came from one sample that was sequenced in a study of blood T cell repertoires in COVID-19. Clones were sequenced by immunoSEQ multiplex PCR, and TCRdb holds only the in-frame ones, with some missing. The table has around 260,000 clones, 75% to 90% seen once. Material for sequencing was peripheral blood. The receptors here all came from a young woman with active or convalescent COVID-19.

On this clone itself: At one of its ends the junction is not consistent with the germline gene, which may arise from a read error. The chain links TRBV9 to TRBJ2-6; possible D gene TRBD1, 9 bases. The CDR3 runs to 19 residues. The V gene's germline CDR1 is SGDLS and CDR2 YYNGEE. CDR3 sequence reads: CARSPGGDRVLSGANVLTF. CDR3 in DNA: TGTGCCCGCAGCCCGGGGGGGGACAGGGTCTTGTCTGGGGCCAACGTCCTGACTTTC.

The CDR3 spells CASRPRTGSGNQPQHF. CDR3 bases: TGTGCCAGCAGGCCCAGGACAGGGTCGGGGAATCAGCCCCAGCATTTT. The chain carries TRBV27 and TRBJ1-5; 8 positions match TRBD1. This CDR3 has 16 residues. After removal of 6 bases from V and 4 bases from J, the junction contained 11 bases not matched to a gene. CDR1 is MNHEY, CDR2 SMNVEV, per germline (reference sequence).

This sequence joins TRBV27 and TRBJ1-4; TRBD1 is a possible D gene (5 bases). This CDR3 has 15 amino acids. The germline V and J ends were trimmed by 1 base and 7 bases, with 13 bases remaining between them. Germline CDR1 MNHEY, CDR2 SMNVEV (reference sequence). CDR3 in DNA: TGTGCCAGCAGTTTATGGCGGGGCATGGGTGAAAAACTGTTTTTT. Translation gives CASSLWRGMGEKLFF.

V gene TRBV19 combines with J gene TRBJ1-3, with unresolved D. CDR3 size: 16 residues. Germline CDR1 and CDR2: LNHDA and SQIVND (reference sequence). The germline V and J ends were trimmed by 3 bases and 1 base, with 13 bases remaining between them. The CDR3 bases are TGTGCCAGTAGTATGGCCCTCCGGGGTTCTGGAAACACCATATATTTT. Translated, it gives CASSMALRGSGNTIYF.

CDR3 residues: CASSIVGGGHQETQYF. In DNA, the CDR3 is TGTGCCAGTAGTATAGTAGGCGGGGGGCATCAAGAGACCCAGTACTTC. J is TRBJ2-5 and V is TRBV19; 8 bases are a match to TRBD2. V lost 1 base and J lost 2; bases outside the gene matches: 6. The germline gives CDR1 LNHDA, CDR2 SQIVND (reference sequence). This CDR3 has 16 amino acids.

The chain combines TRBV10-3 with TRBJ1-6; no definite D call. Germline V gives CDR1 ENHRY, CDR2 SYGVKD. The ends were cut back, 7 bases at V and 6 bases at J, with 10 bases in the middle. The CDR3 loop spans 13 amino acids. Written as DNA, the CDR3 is TGTGCCATCAAGTCGGTACTTAATTCACCCCTCCACTTT. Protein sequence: CAIKSVLNSPLHF.

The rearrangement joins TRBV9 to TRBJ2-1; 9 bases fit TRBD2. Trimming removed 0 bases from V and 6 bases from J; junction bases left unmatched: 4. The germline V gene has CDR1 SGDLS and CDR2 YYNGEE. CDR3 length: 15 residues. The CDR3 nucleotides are TGTGCCAGCAGCGTAGGAGGCGGGGGGGCCAATGAGCAGTTCTTC. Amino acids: CASSVGGGGANEQFF.

CDR3 bases: TGTGCCATCAGTGATCGGCAGGGGGCAGGAAGCAATCAGCCCCAGCATTTT. This gives the protein CAISDRQGAGSNQPQHF. The V call is TRBV10-3, the J call TRBJ1-5; 8 positions match TRBD1. This CDR3 spans 17 amino acids. Germline lookup yields CDR1 ENHRY and CDR2 SYGVKD. Trimming removed 3 bases from V and 1 base from J; junction bases left unmatched: 8.

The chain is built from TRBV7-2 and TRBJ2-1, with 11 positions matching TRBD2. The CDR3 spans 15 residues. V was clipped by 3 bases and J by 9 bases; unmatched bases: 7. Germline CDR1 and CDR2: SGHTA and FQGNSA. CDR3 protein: CASSFSGGVGSEQFF. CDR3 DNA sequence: TGTGCCAGCAGCTTTAGCGGGGGGGTTGGAAGTGAGCAGTTCTTC.

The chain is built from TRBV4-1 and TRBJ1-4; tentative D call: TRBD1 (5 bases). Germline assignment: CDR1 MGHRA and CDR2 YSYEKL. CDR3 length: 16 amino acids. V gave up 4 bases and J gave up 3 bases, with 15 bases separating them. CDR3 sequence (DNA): TGCGCCAGCAGCCGATCCCCGGGGGAACCTAATGAAAAACTGTTTTTT. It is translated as CASSRSPGEPNEKLFF.

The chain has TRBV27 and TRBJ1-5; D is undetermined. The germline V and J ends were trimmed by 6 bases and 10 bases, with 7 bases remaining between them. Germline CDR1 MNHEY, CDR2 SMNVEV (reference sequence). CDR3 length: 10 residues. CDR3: CASRPGPQHF. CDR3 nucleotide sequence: TGTGCCAGCAGGCCGGGACCCCAGCATTTT.

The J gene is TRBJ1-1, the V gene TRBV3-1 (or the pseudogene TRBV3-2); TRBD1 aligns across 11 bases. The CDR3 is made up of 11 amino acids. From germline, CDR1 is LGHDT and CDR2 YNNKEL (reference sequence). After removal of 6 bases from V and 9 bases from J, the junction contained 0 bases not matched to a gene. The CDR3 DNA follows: TGTGCCAGCAGGGACAGGGGGCAAGCTTTCTTT. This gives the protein CASRDRGQAFF.

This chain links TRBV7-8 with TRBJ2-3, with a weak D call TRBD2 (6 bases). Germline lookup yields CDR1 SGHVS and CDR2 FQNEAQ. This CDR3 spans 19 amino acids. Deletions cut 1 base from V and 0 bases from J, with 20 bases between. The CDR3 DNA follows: TGTGCCAGCAGCTTAGGTTGGTTCGGGAGCAGGCCTAGCACAGATACGCAGTATTTT. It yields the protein CASSLGWFGSRPSTDTQYF. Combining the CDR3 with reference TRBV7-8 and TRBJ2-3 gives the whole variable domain GAGVSQSPRYKVAKRGQDVALRCDPISGHVSLFWYQQALGQGPEFLTYFQNEAQLDKSGLPSDRFFAERPEGSVSTLKIQRTQQEDSAVYLCASSLGWFGSRPSTDTQYFGPGTRLTVL.

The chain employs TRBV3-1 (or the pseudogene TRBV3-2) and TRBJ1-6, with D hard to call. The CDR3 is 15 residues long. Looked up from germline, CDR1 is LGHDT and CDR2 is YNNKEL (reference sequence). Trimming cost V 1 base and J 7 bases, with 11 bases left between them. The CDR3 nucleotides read TGTGCCAGCAGCCAAGTGTTGCAGGAAAATTCACCCCTCCACTTT. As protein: CASSQVLQENSPLHF.

For the CDR3, the DNA is TGTGCCAGTAGTCAAGCGGCATCCTCCTACAATGAGCAGTTCTTC. Translation gives CASSQAASSYNEQFF. The chain joins TRBV19 to TRBJ2-1; D is possibly TRBD2 (5 bases). The CDR3 sequence is 15 residues long. V shed 5 bases and J shed 0 bases, with 11 bases lying between them. In germline, CDR1 is LNHDA, CDR2 SQIVND (reference sequence).

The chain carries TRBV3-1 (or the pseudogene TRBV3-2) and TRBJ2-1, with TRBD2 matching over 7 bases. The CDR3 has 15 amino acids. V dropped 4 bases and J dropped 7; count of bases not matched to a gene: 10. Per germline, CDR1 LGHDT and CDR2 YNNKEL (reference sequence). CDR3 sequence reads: CASSLIAGMRNEQFF. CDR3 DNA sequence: TGTGCCAGCAGCCTAATAGCGGGCATGAGAAATGAGCAGTTCTTC.

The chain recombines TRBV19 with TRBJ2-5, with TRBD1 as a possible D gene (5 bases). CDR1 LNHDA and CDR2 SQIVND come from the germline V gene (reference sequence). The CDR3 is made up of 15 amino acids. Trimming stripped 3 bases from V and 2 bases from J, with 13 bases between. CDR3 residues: CASSIAGMGQETQYF. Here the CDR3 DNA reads TGTGCCAGTAGTATTGCAGGGATGGGGCAAGAGACCCAGTACTTC.

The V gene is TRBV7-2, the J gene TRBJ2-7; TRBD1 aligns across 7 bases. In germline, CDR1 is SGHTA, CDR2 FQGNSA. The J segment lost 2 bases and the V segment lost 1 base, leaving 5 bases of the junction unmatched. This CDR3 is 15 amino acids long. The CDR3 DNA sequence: TGTGCCAGCAGCTTAGTTCAGGGGGTGACCTACGAGCAGTACTTC. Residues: CASSLVQGVTYEQYF.

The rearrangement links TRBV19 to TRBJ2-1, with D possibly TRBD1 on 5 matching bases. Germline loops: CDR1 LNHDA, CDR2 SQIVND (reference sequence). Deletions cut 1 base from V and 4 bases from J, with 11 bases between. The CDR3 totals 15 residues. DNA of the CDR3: TGTGCCAGTAGTATAGGGGGCTCACGATACAATGAGCAGTTCTTC. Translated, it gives CASSIGGSRYNEQFF.

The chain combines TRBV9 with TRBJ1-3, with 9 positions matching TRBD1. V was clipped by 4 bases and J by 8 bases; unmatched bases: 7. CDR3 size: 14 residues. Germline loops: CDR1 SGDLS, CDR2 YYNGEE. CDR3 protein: CASSSRTGEDTIYF. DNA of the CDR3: TGTGCCAGCAGCTCACGGACAGGGGAGGACACCATATATTTT.

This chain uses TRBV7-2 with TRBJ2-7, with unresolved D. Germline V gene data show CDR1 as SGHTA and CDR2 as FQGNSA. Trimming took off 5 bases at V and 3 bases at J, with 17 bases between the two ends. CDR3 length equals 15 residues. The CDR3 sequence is CASSPQAGLIYEQYF. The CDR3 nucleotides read TGTGCCAGCAGCCCCCAGGCAGGCCTGATCTACGAGCAGTACTTC.

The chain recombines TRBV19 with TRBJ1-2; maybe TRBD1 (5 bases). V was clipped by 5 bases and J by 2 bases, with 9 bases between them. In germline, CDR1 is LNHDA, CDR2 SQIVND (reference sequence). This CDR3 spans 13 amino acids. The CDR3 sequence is CASSGSGNYGYTF. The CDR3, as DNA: TGTGCCAGTAGTGGTTCAGGGAACTATGGCTACACCTTC.

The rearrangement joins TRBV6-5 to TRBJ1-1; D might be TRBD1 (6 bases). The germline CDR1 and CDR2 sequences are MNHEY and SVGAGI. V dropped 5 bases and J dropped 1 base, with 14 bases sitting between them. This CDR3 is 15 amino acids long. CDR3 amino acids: CASSTPGRGNTEAFF. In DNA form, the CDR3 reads TGTGCCAGCAGTACCCCTGGCAGGGGGAACACTGAAGCTTTCTTT.

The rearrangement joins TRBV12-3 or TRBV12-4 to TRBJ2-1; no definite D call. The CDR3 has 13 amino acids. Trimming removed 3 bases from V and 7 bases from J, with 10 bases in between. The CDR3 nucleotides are TGTGCCAGCAGTTTGGAGTTCGGAAATGAGCAGTTCTTC. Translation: CASSLEFGNEQFF.

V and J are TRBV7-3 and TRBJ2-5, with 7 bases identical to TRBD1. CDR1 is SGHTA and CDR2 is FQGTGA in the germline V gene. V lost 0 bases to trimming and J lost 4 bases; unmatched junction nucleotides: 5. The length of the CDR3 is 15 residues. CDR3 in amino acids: CASSLTPTGSETQYF. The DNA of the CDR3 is TGTGCCAGCAGCTTAACCCCGACAGGGTCAGAGACCCAGTACTTC.

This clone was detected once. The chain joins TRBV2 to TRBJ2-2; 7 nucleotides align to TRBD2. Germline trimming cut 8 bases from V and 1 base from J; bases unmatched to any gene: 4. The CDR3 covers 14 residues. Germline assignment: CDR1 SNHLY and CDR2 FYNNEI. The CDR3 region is CASVGGVNTGELFF. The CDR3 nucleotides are TGTGCCAGCGTTGGGGGGGTGAACACCGGGGAGCTGTTTTTT.

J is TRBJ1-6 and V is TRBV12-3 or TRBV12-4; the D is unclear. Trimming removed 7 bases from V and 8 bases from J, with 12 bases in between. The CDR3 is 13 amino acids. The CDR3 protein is CASTPRRDSPLHF. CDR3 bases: TGTGCCAGCACCCCCCGACGGGATTCACCCCTCCACTTT.